This TCR beta chain was sequenced during a study of cytomegalovirus exposure and HLA in healthy donors. On the study more broadly: Earlier, about 179 million T cells were analyzed, and over 95 million unique TCR beta sequences were found among them.

Comments on this clone: Antigen specificity is unknown.

Germline trimming cut 0 bases from V and 7 bases from J; bases unmatched to any gene: 9. CDR3 length equals 16 residues. Study results and caveats: Generally TCR sequences proved uncommon, though certain public TCRs appeared in numerous donors. TCR beta chains associated with HLA were, in a later analysis, more clonally expanded than equally common others. Several of the most significant clusters appeared, in a later analysis, to be linked to common viral pathogens.

PCR used 60 Vbeta primers and 13 Jbeta primers. The protocol was immunoSEQ multiplex PCR, while the TCRdb copy is restricted to in-frame clones and leaves out a portion. The sample holds some 200,000 clones, over 75% seen once. The sequenced material came from PBMCs. The chain employs TRBV23-1 and TRBJ1-5, with TRBD1 matching 7 bases. TRBV23-1 is labeled an ORF, and its function is uncertain. The TCR sequence derives from a man aged 40-55 years in good health and CMV-seropositive. The CDR3 loop reads CASSQSGLGDSQPQHF. DNA for the CDR3: TGCGCCAGCAGTCAATCGGGTCTGGGGGACAGCCAGCCCCAGCATTTT.